This T cell receptor (beta chain) was recovered during a study of response to subunit inactivated influenza vaccine. TCRdb called the RT-PCR reads again in MiXCR, with one record for every CDR3 protein. This table has hundreds of thousands of distinct CDR3 sequences, approximately 7.7% appearing once. This clonotype was seen many times. Its antigen remains unknown. Broader study findings: Seasonal influenza vaccination, on each occasion, was suggested by the authors to recruit few new T cells.

This CDR3 contains 11 residues. The germline V gene has CDR1 MNHEY and CDR2 SVGEGT. Deletions cut 10 bases from V and 6 bases from J, with 11 bases between. This specimen consisted of PBMCs from blood, obtained 23 months after vaccination. V and J are TRBV6-2 or TRBV6-3 and TRBJ2-3; D is unresolved. The clonotype originates from a man aged 50-75 years who received an inactivated influenza vaccine. The CDR3: CATTKRDTQYF. CDR3 coding DNA: TGTGCCACCACGAAAAGGGATACGCAGTATTTT.